What follows are 22 T cell receptor beta chains derived from one specimen sequenced in a study of beta chain features in type 1 diabetes. Study-level points and caveats: Type 1 diabetes patients had TCRB CDR3s that were shorter (moderately but significantly so) in all four CD4+ subsets.

What these receptors recognize is not known. As every portion of the isolated RNA was reverse transcribed, the sequencing read expressed TCRB transcripts. TCRdb keeps only in-frame clones here, not all; method: immunoSEQ multiplex PCR. The repertoire has 150,000 to 200,000 clones, 6.5% to 8.5% of them found once; the top ten carry 0.54%. The sequenced sample was central memory CD4+ T cells from blood. The receptor set was obtained from a woman aged 18 to 35 with type 1 diabetes.

This clone was seen a few times. The genes are TRBV6-5 and TRBJ2-7; TRBD1 aligns across 10 bases. Germline V gives CDR1 MNHEY, CDR2 SVGAGI. V trimming: 6 bases; J trimming: 3 bases; junction bases outside the gene matches: 8. This CDR3 is 15 amino acids long. CDR3 in DNA: TGTGCCAGCAGACGGGGACAGGGGCGAATCTACGAGCAGTACTTC. Its protein product is CASRRGQGRIYEQYF.

The chain carries TRBV27 and TRBJ2-7; 9 bases agree with TRBD2. The length of the CDR3 is 16 residues. Germline V CDR1 and CDR2: MNHEY, SMNVEV (reference sequence). V shed 3 bases, J shed 2 bases, and the junction held 8 bases outside the gene matches. The CDR3 here is CASSFTSGHTPYEQYF. CDR3 nucleotide sequence: TGTGCCAGCAGTTTTACTAGCGGGCATACCCCCTACGAGCAGTACTTC.

The V gene is TRBV7-2, the J gene TRBJ2-1; D possibly corresponds to TRBD2 (6 bases). Trimming removed 5 bases at V and 9 bases at J, with 11 bases between. The CDR3 length is 12 residues. CDR1 is SGHTA and CDR2 is FQGNSA in the germline V gene. CDR3 sequence reads: CASSTQAGEQFF. CDR3 bases: TGTGCCAGCAGCACTCAAGCGGGTGAGCAGTTCTTC.

Here the CDR3 DNA reads TGTGCCAGCTCACCACCGGGGCTACGGTCCTACAATGAGCAGTTCTTC. Translation: CASSPPGLRSYNEQFF. The chain combines TRBV18 with TRBJ2-1, with a weak D call TRBD1 (5 bases). Germline CDR1 KGHSH, CDR2 LQKENI. Trimming removed 0 bases at V and 1 base at J, with 10 bases between. There are 16 residues in the CDR3.

This clone appeared a single time. This chain uses TRBV9 with TRBJ2-1; 9 positions agree with TRBD2. V lost 0 bases to trimming and J lost 6 bases; unmatched junction nucleotides: 4. This CDR3 is 15 amino acids long. CDR1 SGDLS and CDR2 YYNGEE come from the germline V gene. CDR3: CASSVDGGGANEQFF. CDR3 sequence (DNA): TGTGCCAGCAGCGTAGACGGCGGGGGGGCCAATGAGCAGTTCTTC.

This clone was picked up a small number of times. The chain is built from TRBV30 and TRBJ1-5, with D uncertain. CDR3 length: 15 amino acids. Germline values: CDR1 GTSNPN, CDR2 SVGIG (reference sequence). V was pared by 0 bases and J by 2 bases, with 11 bases between. The CDR3 coding sequence is TGTGCCTGGAGTGTGGGAGCGGGCGGCAATCAGCCCCAGCATTTT. Its translation: CAWSVGAGGNQPQHF. Supplemented by reference TRBV30 and TRBJ1-5, the full variable domain reads SQTIHQWPATLVQPVGSPLSLECTVEGTSNPNLYWYRQAAGRGLQLLFYSVGIGQISSEVPQNLSASRPQDRQFILSSKKLLLSDSGFYLCAWSVGAGGNQPQHFGDGTRLSIL.

The chain uses TRBV23-1 and TRBJ2-3, with D unclear. TRBV23-1 counts as an open reading frame of uncertain function. CDR3 length: 16 residues. V shed 4 bases and J shed 2 bases, with 16 bases lying between them. This CDR3 reads CASSLMTPCPTDTQYF. As DNA, the CDR3 is TGCGCCAGCAGTCTTATGACTCCTTGTCCCACAGATACGCAGTATTTT.

This clone was seen a few times. V usage is TRBV29-1 and J usage is TRBJ2-5; 9 bases are shared with TRBD2. CDR1 and CDR2 (germline): SQVTM, ANQGSEA. Unmatched junction bases numbered 1, after V lost 6 bases and J lost 5 bases. The CDR3 has 11 residues. CDR3 nucleotides: TGCAGCGTGAGCGGGGGGGAGACCCAGTACTTC. Residues: CSVSGGETQYF.

The rearrangement joins TRBV5-4 to TRBJ2-5; 13 bases are shared with TRBD2. The germline gives CDR1 SGHNT, CDR2 YYREEE (reference sequence). Trimming took 4 bases from V and 0 from J; bases not matched to a gene: 9. The CDR3 extends over 18 amino acids. The CDR3 protein is CASSPGLAGVGYQETQYF. The CDR3, as DNA: TGTGCCAGCAGCCCCGGACTAGCGGGAGTCGGGTACCAAGAGACCCAGTACTTC.

This clone has a handful of counts. This sequence joins TRBV19 and TRBJ2-1; no reliable D call. Germline lookup yields CDR1 LNHDA and CDR2 SQIVND (reference sequence). The CDR3 is 17 amino acids. Trimming took 6 bases from V and 4 from J, leaving 22 bases between them. The CDR3 is CASSNSYQVAFYNEQFF. Written as DNA, the CDR3 is TGTGCCAGTAGCAACTCCTACCAGGTGGCCTTTTACAATGAGCAGTTCTTC. The variable domain in full, with the rest retrieved from reference TRBV19 and TRBJ2-1, is DGGITQSPKYLFRKEGQNVTLSCEQNLNHDAMYWYRQDPGQGLRLIYYSQIVNDFQKGDIAEGYSVSREKKESFPLTVTSAQKNPTAFYLCASSNSYQVAFYNEQFFGPGTRLTVL.

The chain links TRBV27 to TRBJ2-3; 7 bases agree with TRBD2. The CDR3 is made up of 16 amino acids. The germline V gene has CDR1 MNHEY and CDR2 SMNVEV (reference sequence). Trimming cost V 3 bases and J 0 bases; bases outside gene matches: 6. DNA of the CDR3: TGTGCCAGCAGTTTCCCCCTGCGGGAGAGCACAGATACGCAGTATTTT. It yields the protein CASSFPLRESTDTQYF.

This chain joins TRBV6-6 and TRBJ2-1, with no clear D. Trimming left V 2 bases short and J 6 bases short, with 11 bases between. The CDR3 spans 14 residues. The germline gives CDR1 MNHNY, CDR2 SVGAGI (reference sequence). CDR3 amino acids: CASSYDSKPNEQFF. The CDR3 DNA reads as TGTGCCAGCAGTTACGACTCTAAGCCCAATGAGCAGTTCTTC.

This clone was recorded a few times. J is TRBJ2-1 and V is TRBV30, with D perhaps matching TRBD1 (5 bases). V was cut by 5 bases and J by 8 bases, with 16 bases left in between. This CDR3 has 13 amino acids. CDR1 and CDR2 from the germline V gene are GTSNPN and SVGIG (reference sequence). The CDR3 DNA reads as TGTGCCTGGGGGTGGGGCGGAACGGATGAGCAGTTCTTC. Translated, it gives CAWGWGGTDEQFF.

This clone came up a few times. V is TRBV18 and J is TRBJ2-5, with a weak D call TRBD1 (5 bases). This CDR3 region has 14 residues. V shed 3 bases and J shed 2 bases, with 10 bases lying between them. The V gene's germline CDR1 is KGHSH and CDR2 LQKENI. CDR3 residues: CASSPGHVQETQYF. CDR3 in DNA: TGTGCCAGCTCACCTGGACACGTACAAGAGACCCAGTACTTC.

V gene TRBV6-5 combines with J gene TRBJ1-1; 7 bases are a match to TRBD1. There are 15 residues in the CDR3. With V trimmed by 0 bases and J by 2 bases, 3 bases remained unmatched. Per the germline V gene, CDR1 is MNHEY and CDR2 is SVGAGI. CDR3 coding DNA: TGTGCCAGCAGTTACTCGCCAGGGGGAAACACTGAAGCTTTCTTT. The encoded protein is CASSYSPGGNTEAFF.

The table lists this clone with a few counts. The rearrangement uses TRBV5-6 and TRBJ1-2; D ambiguous. The germline CDR1 and CDR2 sequences are SGHDT and YYEEEE. This CDR3 spans 14 amino acids. The V gene lost 0 bases and the J gene lost 4 bases, with 10 bases spanning the gap. In nucleotides, the CDR3 is TGTGCCAGCAGCTTGGAGGAGGCAGCCTATGGCTACACCTTC. This codes for CASSLEEAAYGYTF.

In its sample, this clone was seen a few times. The V gene is TRBV10-3, the J gene TRBJ1-2; D is possibly TRBD1 (5 bases). Trimming cost V 6 bases and J 0 bases, with 14 bases left between them. The CDR3 covers 15 residues. CDR1 and CDR2 (germline): ENHRY, SYGVKD. The CDR3 protein is CAIRGDSTSNYGYTF. The DNA for the CDR3 is TGTGCCATCAGGGGCGACAGTACTTCTAACTATGGCTACACCTTC.

The gene calls are TRBV18 and TRBJ2-1; 9 nucleotides line up with TRBD1. V dropped 6 bases and J dropped 5; count of bases not matched to a gene: 8. CDR3 length: 15 amino acids. Germline-derived CDR1 and CDR2 are KGHSH and LQKENI. In nucleotides, the CDR3 is TGTGCCAGCTCCTACCGGGACAGGGTGGACAATGAGCAGTTCTTC. It is translated as CASSYRDRVDNEQFF.

V and J are TRBV6-5 and TRBJ1-2; D unclear. The CDR3 is 12 amino acids. The V gene lost 11 bases and the J gene lost 7 bases, with 17 bases spanning the gap. Germline CDR1 is MNHEY and CDR2 is SVGAGI. The DNA for the CDR3 is TGTGCCTCATTGACCTCTGCAGGTGGCTACACCTTC. As protein: CASLTSAGGYTF.

The V call is TRBV10-3, the J call TRBJ1-2; weak D call: TRBD1 (6 bases). The ends were cut back, 6 bases at V and 8 bases at J, with 22 bases in the middle. Germline CDR1 is ENHRY and CDR2 is SYGVKD. The CDR3 sequence is 15 residues long. The CDR3 nucleotides read TGTGCCATCAGGACCTCAGGGGAAACAAGTGGCGGCTACACCTTC. It translates to CAIRTSGETSGGYTF.

This clone was detected only a few times. V usage is TRBV19 and J usage is TRBJ2-1, with D maybe TRBD2 (6 bases). V was pared by 8 bases and J by 2 bases, with 19 bases between. The CDR3 is 16 residues long. CDR1 and CDR2 from the germline V gene are LNHDA and SQIVND (reference sequence). The CDR3 sequence is CASEVGWRETYNEQFF. In nucleotides, the CDR3 is TGTGCCAGTGAGGTCGGTTGGCGGGAAACCTACAATGAGCAGTTCTTC.

This clone came up a few times. The gene calls are TRBV4-3 and TRBJ1-1; 7 bases map to TRBD1. The CDR3 totals 15 residues. Germline V gene lookup returns CDR1 LGHNA and CDR2 YSLEER. Germline trimming cut 4 bases from V and 3 bases from J; bases unmatched to any gene: 8. In nucleotides, the CDR3 is TGCGCCAGCAGCCCAGAGACAGGGTCAGACACTGAAGCTTTCTTT. Encoded protein: CASSPETGSDTEAFF.